The source of this T cell receptor beta chain is a study of post-analysis software for immune sequencing data. Study context: The disease courses covered relapsing-remitting, secondary progressive and progressive-relapsing multiple sclerosis. The study, taken as a whole, reports: Normalized Chao1 diversity in multiple sclerosis patients fell significantly below that of controls. There were roughly 5 TRBV segments more frequent in patients than controls, and TRBV5-6, TRBV5-1 and TRBV20-1 were among them. Same-batch samples co-clustered strongly by F measure.

Carried by the TCR beta cDNA libraries were unique molecular identifiers. There were about 0.85 to 11 million T cells, and 450,000 to 550,000 cDNA molecules came from them. TCRdb independently ran MiXCR on the PCR reads; one entry per CDR3 protein. The profile shows 820,000 or so distinct CDR3 sequences, around 50% of them singletons. For this clonotype: Its specificity is not known.

CDR3 length: 15 amino acids. Germline CDR1 MNHNS, CDR2 SASEGT. V trimming: 0 bases; J trimming: 8 bases; junction bases outside the gene matches: 5. The sample was blood. This clonotype was obtained from a girl between 5 and 17 years old with multiple sclerosis. The chain couples TRBV6-1 to TRBJ2-1, with 9 bases matching TRBD1. CDR3 loop: CASSEAPGQGYEQFF. As DNA, the CDR3 is TGTGCCAGCAGTGAAGCTCCGGGACAGGGTTATGAGCAGTTCTTC.